A single sample is the source of the 17 T cell receptor beta chains below, sequenced in a study of T cells expressing NK-cell markers. TCRdb processed the 5' RACE reads again and assigns one entry to each CDR3 protein, with no DNA. The record lists over 200,000 distinct CDR3 sequences, of which the ten most abundant hold about 0.4%. Sequencing was done on a sample of blood T cells: a sorted CD56 or NKG2C T cell subset, CD4+ or CD8+ T cells, or bulk PBMC T cells (not recorded which). These receptor sequences come from a man between 18 and 35 years old in good health.

This rearrangement joins TRBV6-6 to TRBJ2-4. The germline V gene encodes CDR1 MNHNY and CDR2 SVGAGI (reference sequence). The CDR3 sequence is 13 residues long. The CDR3 protein is CASMGLAKNIQYF.

The chain links TRBV29-1 to TRBJ2-3. The germline gives CDR1 SQVTM, CDR2 ANQGSEA. The CDR3 is made up of 13 amino acids. CDR3 region: CSVKGRSTDTQYF.

This chain uses TRBV20-1 with TRBJ2-5; TCRdb's D call of TRBD1 is untestable without DNA. Germline V lookup: CDR1 DFQATT, CDR2 SNEGSKA (reference sequence). The CDR3 consists of 13 residues. CDR3: CSATKDTGTGTYF.

This chain uses TRBV20-1 with TRBJ1-2; TCRdb proposes TRBD1, but this gene call is untestable without DNA. In germline, CDR1 is DFQATT, CDR2 SNEGSKA (reference sequence). The CDR3 length is 17 residues. The CDR3 reads CSARSHRTQYSNYGYTF.

V gene TRBV7-9 combines with J gene TRBJ1-1; as DNA is missing, the TRBD1 call by TCRdb cannot be tested. The germline gives CDR1 SEHNR, CDR2 FQNEAQ (reference sequence). The length of the CDR3 is 15 residues. This chain's CDR3 is CASSLPEDRREEAFF.

CDR3 loop: CASSGGRPPSEQYF. The chain employs TRBV3-1 and TRBJ2-7; TCRdb's D call, TRBD1, is unchecked because there is no DNA. CDR1 is LGHDT, CDR2 YNNKEL, per germline (reference sequence). The CDR3 spans 14 residues.

This rearrangement joins TRBV20-1 to TRBJ2-7; with no DNA, the TCRdb D assignment of TRBD1 cannot be verified. Looked up from germline, CDR1 is DFQATT and CDR2 is SNEGSKA (reference sequence). The CDR3 runs 16 residues. CDR3 region: CSARGGGIYTGLEQYF.

The rearrangement joins TRBV20-1 to TRBJ1-5. Germline V gene lookup returns CDR1 DFQATT and CDR2 SNEGSKA (reference sequence). CDR3 length: 15 residues. The CDR3 sequence is CSANDRGRPNQPQHF.

This chain links TRBV20-1 with TRBJ2-1. Germline V gives CDR1 DFQATT, CDR2 SNEGSKA (reference sequence). The CDR3 consists of 14 residues. The CDR3 sequence: CSARSLAVYNEQFF.

The J gene is TRBJ2-6, the V gene TRBV18. The CDR3 has 16 residues. CDR1 and CDR2 from the germline V gene are KGHSH and LQKENI. CDR3 residues: CASSPSRSSGANVLTF.

The V call is TRBV20-1, the J call TRBJ1-1. Germline V CDR1 and CDR2: DFQATT, SNEGSKA (reference sequence). The CDR3 runs to 11 residues. CDR3: CRLTMNTEAFF.

The chain has TRBV11-1 and TRBJ1-1. This CDR3 is 15 amino acids long. CDR1 is SGHAT, CDR2 FQDESV, per germline (reference sequence). The chain's CDR3 is CASSLAVLTNTEAFF.

V usage is TRBV30 and J usage is TRBJ2-1; TCRdb lists TRBD2, though no DNA is available to test this call. CDR3 length: 12 residues. From germline, CDR1 is GTSNPN and CDR2 SVGIG (reference sequence). The CDR3 protein is CAWSRVGDEQFF.

The gene calls are TRBV30 and TRBJ2-3; the D call of TRBD2 rests on TCRdb alone, since no DNA is present to check it. There are 15 residues in the CDR3. CDR1 GTSNPN and CDR2 SVGIG come from the germline V gene (reference sequence). The CDR3 spells CAWSRTSGRADTQYF.

This rearrangement joins TRBV4-2 to TRBJ2-7; checking the TCRdb D call of TRBD2 is not possible without DNA. Germline loops: CDR1 LGHNA, CDR2 YNFKEQ. This CDR3 spans 17 amino acids. The CDR3 region is CASSQDPWTSARYEQYF.

This sequence joins TRBV5-1 and TRBJ1-1. The CDR3 sequence is 12 residues long. Germline V gene lookup returns CDR1 SGHRS and CDR2 YFSETQ. The CDR3 sequence: CASSLAGWGAFF.

The gene calls are TRBV28 and TRBJ2-3. The CDR3 contains 15 residues. Germline V gene data show CDR1 as MDHEN and CDR2 as SYDVKM. CDR3 residues: CASSFPTVSTDTQYF.